Described below is a single TCR beta chain sequence and its context. This clonotype appeared a few times. Its antigen is not yet known. No base quality values were provided; no much bigger clone lies one nucleotide off. The data derive from a study of blood T cells in healthy people across ages (dated by TCRdb to between 2015 and 2017). Concerning the study at large: In model experiments, roughly one uniquely barcoded TCR beta cDNA molecule per two T cells was captured by template switching. To avoid experimental bias, donors of different ages were spread randomly across the sequencing lanes. Two additional independent replicas of 1 million unique cDNA reads from the same blood draw were analyzed for two donors (one aged 18 to 29 and one aged 80 or older). Donors were grouped into four age groups: young (average approximately 16 years), middle-aged (approximately 41), aged (around 60) and long-lived (approximately 81). Age-related changes in TCR beta repertoire diversity were measured in the study by deep sequencing normalized with unique cDNA molecular identifiers. Beyond this particular receptor, the publication reports: Observed TCR beta diversity per million T cells fell roughly linearly with age, and a significant reduction was already apparent by age roughly 40. Compared with the aged group, the long-lived group had more naive CD4+ T cells, fewer expanded clones and increased TCR diversity, suggesting age selection. Because the CMV infection status of the donors was unknown, age-related changes in expanded clonotypes may potentially have been confounded. There was a strong correlation between observed TCR beta diversity and the percentage of naive T cells measured by flow cytometry. Bulk unsorted PBMC profiling prevented conclusive comparison of naive and antigen-experienced compartments. Total diversity estimates from one million sequenced T cells were considered lower bounds and underestimates.

The library was produced with 5' RACE. The sample was run on an Illumina HiSeq 2500. A second PCR of about 6 to 12 cycles was run with a J-beta primer mix and a sample-barcoded 5' primer. A template-switch 5' adaptor carrying 12 random nucleotides introduced a unique molecular identifier onto each TCR beta cDNA molecule. Each sample yielded at least 2.5 million CDR3-containing paired-end reads. All of the RNA was converted into first-strand cDNA using the Mint cDNA synthesis kit, with a TRBC-specific oligonucleotide serving as the primer. All cDNA was treated with uracil-DNA glycosylase and then went through a first 18-cycle PCR with the universal primers M1SS and BC2_uni_R. The authors processed their data as follows. Each sample was normalized by randomly selecting 1 million high-quality reads, each carrying a distinct molecular identifier. Instead of being binned into consensus sequences, reads with shared molecular identifiers were discarded. CDR3 identification, clonotype clustering and error correction used MiTCR with a Q25 quality threshold and the strictest error-elimination algorithm. A nonparametric unseen species model with Euler transformation was used to estimate a lower bound on total TCR beta diversity. The public reads were reanalyzed by TCRdb: fastp trimming at Q25, MiXCR alignment, in-frame beta chains only. Merged by CDR3 protein, the rows form single entries marked with the most common genes and DNA. The V and J calls shown here were made by TCRdb, not taken from the authors' results. This sample lists around 1.1 million distinct CDR3 sequences; around two fifths were detected once. The biggest ten clones account for over 10% of the sample.

Donors were under 40 systemically healthy Caucasian individuals from Russia aged about 6 to 100 years. Each donor gave 8 to 10 milliliters of peripheral blood, drawn into EDTA-treated Vacutainer tubes. Ficoll-Paque density-gradient centrifugation was used to isolate PBMCs, with at least 6.5 million per sample. Total RNA was extracted from PBMCs with Trizol reagent, with at least 6 micrograms obtained per sample. For every donor, flow cytometry on a PBMC aliquot measured the percentage of naive CD45RAhigh/CD27high T cells. The germline V and J ends show losses of 4 bases and 1 base respectively, and no gene match explains 0 bases of the junction. Inclusive of the bounding cysteine and phenylalanine, the CDR3 is 15 residues long. Solely the CDR3 DNA is kept, with 45 bases framed from the first base. The germline V gene gives CDR1 as MGHRA and CDR2 as YSYEKL.

The receptor comes from a man younger than 35 in good health. The rearranged chain carries TRBV4-1 and TRBJ2-6, with 8 bases in between that match TRBD1. Sequenced sample: blood. The encoded CDR3 is CASSRDRSGANVLTF. The base sequence is TGCGCCAGCAGCCGGGACAGGTCTGGGGCCAACGTCCTGACTTTC.